This TCR beta chain emerged from a study of T cells in pancreatic ductal adenocarcinoma. Surgery without prior neoadjuvant therapy was the treatment of the selected pancreatic ductal adenocarcinoma patients. Clones were read by immunoSEQ multiplex PCR, and TCRdb kept only the in-frame ones, dropping some. Of around 100,000 clones detected, about 96% appear once; the ten largest clones hold 3.1%. The CDR3 contains 19 residues. From germline, CDR1 is MNHEY and CDR2 SMNVEV (reference sequence). Between the trimmed V and J ends, which lost 5 bases and 3 bases, there was a span of 28 bases. The receptor comes from a human donor with pancreatic ductal adenocarcinoma. The sequenced sample was PBMCs. The rearrangement uses TRBV27 and TRBJ1-1; tentative D call: TRBD1 (5 bases). The CDR3 DNA reads as TGTGCCAGCAGTGAGTTAAGAATTCTTTTTGGGGGAGGCGACACTGAAGCTTTCTTT. This sequence encodes CASSELRILFGGGDTEAFF.